Listed here is a single T cell receptor (beta chain). V shed 4 bases and J 3 bases; nucleotides not matched to a gene: 6. The CDR3 sequence is 14 residues long. The germline CDR1 and CDR2 sequences are GTSNPN and SVGIG (reference sequence). Amplified TCR beta CDR3 regions came from RNA transcripts. A first-round RT-PCR of the TCR CDR3 used the HTBI primer set. TCRdb recomputed calls from the multiplex PCR reads with MiXCR, one row per CDR3 protein. Of almost 600,000 distinct CDR3 sequences in the sample, about half are singletons; the top ten hold 7.5% to 8.5%. The data derive from a study of T cells in Graves' hyperthyroidism and ophthalmopathy.

The specimen was peripheral blood or thyroid tissue (not recorded which). The TCR comes from a young woman with Graves' hyperthyroidism. The genes are TRBV30 and TRBJ2-7; 10 bases map to TRBD1. In DNA, the CDR3 is TGTGCCTGGACAGGGACAGGGGTTAGCTACGAGCAGTACTTC. Translation gives CAWTGTGVSYEQYF.